The present TCR beta chain was sequenced within a study of technical replicates of blood from several donors. CDR3 length: 14 residues. CDR1 is SGHTA and CDR2 is FQGNSA in the germline V gene. Trimming took off 3 bases at V and 2 bases at J, with 9 bases between the two ends. Assay used: immunoSEQ multiplex PCR; TCRdb lists only in-frame clones, some missing. The sample lists roughly 70,000 clones, 95% to 97% occurring once. This chain connects TRBV7-2 to TRBJ2-3, with D possibly TRBD2 on 6 matching bases. This receptor was taken from a human donor in good health. Sequencing was carried out using T cells isolated from PBMCs. The CDR3 here is CASSLGLPTDTQYF. The CDR3 coding sequence is TGTGCCAGCAGCTTGGGACTTCCCACAGATACGCAGTATTTT.